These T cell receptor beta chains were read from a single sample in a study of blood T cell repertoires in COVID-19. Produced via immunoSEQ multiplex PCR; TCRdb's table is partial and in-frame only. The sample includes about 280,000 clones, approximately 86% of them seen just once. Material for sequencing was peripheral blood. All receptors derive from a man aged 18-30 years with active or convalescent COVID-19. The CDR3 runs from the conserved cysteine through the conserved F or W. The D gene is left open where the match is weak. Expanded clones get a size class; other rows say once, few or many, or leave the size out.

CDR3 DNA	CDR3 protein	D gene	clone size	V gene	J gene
TGTGCCAGCAGTTTAAACAGGGACTATGGCTACACCTTC	CASSLNRDYGYTF	-	-	TRBV12-3/TRBV12-4	TRBJ1-2
TGCGCCAGCAGCCAAGACAGGGGGCAGACCCAGTACTTC	CASSQDRGQTQYF	TRBD1	-	TRBV4-3	TRBJ2-5
TGTGCCAGCAGGCCGTCGACAGCCGTCCGTAATTCACCCCTCCACTTT	CASRPSTAVRNSPLHF	-	-	TRBV2	TRBJ1-6
TGTGCCAGCAGTCACCCCGGGACTAGGGGTAGGGAGACCCAGTACTTC	CASSHPGTRGRETQYF	TRBD2	-	TRBV25-1	TRBJ2-5
TGCGCCAGCAGCCCTCAGACTAGCGGGGAATACAATGAGCAGTTCTTC	CASSPQTSGEYNEQFF	TRBD2	-	TRBV4-3	TRBJ2-1
TGTGCCAGCAGCTTGGAGGCCGGGGGCGGGGAGCTGTTTTTT	CASSLEAGGGELFF	-	-	TRBV5-4	TRBJ2-2
TGCGCCAGCAGTGACGGGGATACCTACAATGAGCAGTTCTTC	CASSDGDTYNEQFF	-	-	TRBV10-1	TRBJ2-1
TGTGCCAGCAGCTTTAGTGCGGCTCAGCCCCAGCATTTT	CASSFSAAQPQHF	-	few	TRBV7-2	TRBJ1-5
TGCGCCAGCAGCCAAGCCATAACAGGGGGCTTTTCACCCCTCCACTTT	CASSQAITGGFSPLHF	TRBD1	-	TRBV4-1	TRBJ1-6
TGCGCCAGCAGCCAAGGGCGGGGACAGGTTCTTATAAACACTGAAGCTTTCTTT	CASSQGRGQVLINTEAFF	TRBD1	-	TRBV4-3	TRBJ1-1
TGTGCCAGCAGCTTAGGGGTAGCGGGGTACAATGAGCAGTTCTTC	CASSLGVAGYNEQFF	TRBD2	-	TRBV11-2	TRBJ2-1
TGTGCCAGCAGTGATCCCGTCCTCAGCACAGATACGCAGTATTTT	CASSDPVLSTDTQYF	-	-	TRBV2	TRBJ2-3
TGTGCCAGCAGTTATTCACAGTCCTACGAGCAGTACTTC	CASSYSQSYEQYF	-	once	TRBV27	TRBJ2-7